The entry below describes one T cell receptor (beta chain). This sample includes further DNA sequences coding for the same CDR3. Germline values: CDR1 SGHRS, CDR2 YFSETQ. The V end lost 2 bases, the J end lost 3 bases, and 10 bases lay between the germline ends. The CDR3 runs to 14 residues. The data were taken from a study of cytomegalovirus exposure and HLA in healthy donors. Primers for the PCR totalled 60 Vbeta and 13 Jbeta. Measured with immunoSEQ multiplex PCR; TCRdb has only the in-frame clones, and not every one. The table has roughly 70,000 clones, just over 75% seen once. The TCR sequence derives from a man aged 45-60 years in good health and CMV-seronegative. V and J are TRBV5-1 and TRBJ2-3; a possible D gene is TRBD2 (5 bases). The material sequenced was PBMCs. This chain's CDR3 is CASSFAGSTDTQYF. In DNA form, the CDR3 reads TGCGCCAGCAGCTTCGCGGGCAGTACAGATACGCAGTATTTT.